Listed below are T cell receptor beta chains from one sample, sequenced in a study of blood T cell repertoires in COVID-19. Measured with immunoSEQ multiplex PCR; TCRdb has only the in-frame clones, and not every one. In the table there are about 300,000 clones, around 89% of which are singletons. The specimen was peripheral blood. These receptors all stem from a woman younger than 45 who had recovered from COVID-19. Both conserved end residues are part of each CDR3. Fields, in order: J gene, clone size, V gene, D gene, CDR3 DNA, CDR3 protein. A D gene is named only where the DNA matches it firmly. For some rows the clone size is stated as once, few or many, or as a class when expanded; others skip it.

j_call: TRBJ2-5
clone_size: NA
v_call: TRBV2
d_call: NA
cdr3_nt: TGTGCCAGCAGGCTGTTCCGGGACACCCAAGAGACCCAGTACTTC
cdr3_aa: CASRLFRDTQETQYF

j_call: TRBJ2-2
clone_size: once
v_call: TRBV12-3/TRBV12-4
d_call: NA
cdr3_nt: TGTGCCAGCAGTTTAGGGACAACCGGGGAGCTGTTTTTT
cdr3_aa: CASSLGTTGELFF

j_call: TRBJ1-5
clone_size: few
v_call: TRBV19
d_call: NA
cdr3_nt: TGTGCCAGTAGTACCTGGGCTGGTATGGCCAATCAGCCCCAGCATTTT
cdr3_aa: CASSTWAGMANQPQHF

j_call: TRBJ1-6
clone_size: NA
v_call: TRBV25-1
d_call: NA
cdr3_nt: TGTGCCAGCAGTGAAGTCGGGTCCCACTCACCCCTCCACTTT
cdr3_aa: CASSEVGSHSPLHF

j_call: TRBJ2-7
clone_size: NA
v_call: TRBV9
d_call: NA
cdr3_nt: TGTGCCAGCAGCCCCCGAACCGTCCCTACCAACGAGCAGTACTTC
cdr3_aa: CASSPRTVPTNEQYF

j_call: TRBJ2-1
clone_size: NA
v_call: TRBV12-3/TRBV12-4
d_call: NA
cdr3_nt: TGTGCCAGCAGCCTCAGGGTGAATGAGCAGTTCTTC
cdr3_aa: CASSLRVNEQFF

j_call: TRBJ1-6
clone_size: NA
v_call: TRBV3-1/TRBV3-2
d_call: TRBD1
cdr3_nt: TGTGCCAGCAGCTCGGGTCTCACACAGGGGTCACCCCTCCACTTT
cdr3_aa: CASSSGLTQGSPLHF

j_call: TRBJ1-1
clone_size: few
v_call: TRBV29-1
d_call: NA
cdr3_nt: TGCAGCGTATTCGGAGACACTGAAGCTTTCTTT
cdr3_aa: CSVFGDTEAFF

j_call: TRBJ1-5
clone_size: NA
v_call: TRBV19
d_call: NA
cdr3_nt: TGTGCCAGTATGGGGGGGGCCTGGGGCAATAGCAATCAGCCCCAGCATTTT
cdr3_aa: CASMGGAWGNSNQPQHF

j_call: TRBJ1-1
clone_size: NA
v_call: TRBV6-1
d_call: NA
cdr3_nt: TGTGCCAGCAGTTCGGACACCAGGAACACTGAAGCTTTCTTT
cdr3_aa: CASSSDTRNTEAFF

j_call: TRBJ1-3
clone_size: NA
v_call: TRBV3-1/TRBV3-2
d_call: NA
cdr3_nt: TGTGCCAGCAGCCAAAAAGGGGGTCCCTCTGGAAACACCATATATTTT
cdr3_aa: CASSQKGGPSGNTIYF

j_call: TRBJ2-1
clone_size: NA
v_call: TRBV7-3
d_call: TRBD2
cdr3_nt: TGTGCCAGCAGCCCCCCGGGAGGGGGTTGGAATGAGCAGTTCTTC
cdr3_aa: CASSPPGGGWNEQFF

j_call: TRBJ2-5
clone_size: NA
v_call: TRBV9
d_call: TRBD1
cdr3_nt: TGTGCCAGCAGCGCCCGGGACAGAAGGGAGACCCAGTACTTC
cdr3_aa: CASSARDRRETQYF

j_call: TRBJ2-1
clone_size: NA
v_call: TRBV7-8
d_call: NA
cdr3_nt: TGTGCCTGTGGGGGGGGCAACTACAATGAGCAGTTCTTC
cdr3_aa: CACGGGNYNEQFF

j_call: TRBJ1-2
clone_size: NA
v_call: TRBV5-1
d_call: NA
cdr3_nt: TGCGCCAGCAGCGCGGGTGGGGACTATGGCTACACCTTC
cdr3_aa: CASSAGGDYGYTF

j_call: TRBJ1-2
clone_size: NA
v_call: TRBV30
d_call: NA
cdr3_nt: TGTGCCTGGAGTGTATCTGGGGTCGGGGTCGGCTACACCTTC
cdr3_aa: CAWSVSGVGVGYTF

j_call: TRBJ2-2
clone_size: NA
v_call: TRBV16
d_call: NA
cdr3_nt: TGTGCCAGCAGCCCTTCCAGGGATTTGGGTACCGGGGAGCTGTTTTTT
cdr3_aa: CASSPSRDLGTGELFF

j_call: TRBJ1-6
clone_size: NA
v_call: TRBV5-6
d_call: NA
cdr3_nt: TGTGCCAGCAGCCCAGGTCACGGGGGCTCCTATAATTCACCCCTCCACTTT
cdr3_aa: CASSPGHGGSYNSPLHF

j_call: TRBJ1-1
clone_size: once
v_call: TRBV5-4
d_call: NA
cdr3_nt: TGTGCCAGCAGCTTGGTGGAGGGAAGGAGCACTGAAGCTTTCTTT
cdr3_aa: CASSLVEGRSTEAFF

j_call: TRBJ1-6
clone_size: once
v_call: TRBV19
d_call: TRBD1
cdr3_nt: TGTGCCAGTACCCTCGGACAGGAACGTTATAATTCACCCCTCCACTTT
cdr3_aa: CASTLGQERYNSPLHF

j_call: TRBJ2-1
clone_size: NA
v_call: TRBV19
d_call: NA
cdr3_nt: TGTGCCAGTAGTCCCGAGGTCAGTTCCTACAATGAGCAGTTCTTC
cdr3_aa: CASSPEVSSYNEQFF

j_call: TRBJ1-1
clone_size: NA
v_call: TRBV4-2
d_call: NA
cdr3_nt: TGTGCCAGCAGCCTAGGGGAAGGCTTAAACACTGAAGCTTTCTTT
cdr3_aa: CASSLGEGLNTEAFF

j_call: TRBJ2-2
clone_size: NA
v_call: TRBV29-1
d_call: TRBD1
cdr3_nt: TGCAGCGTTGAGGACAGGGTCGGGGGGGAGCTGTTTTTT
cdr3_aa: CSVEDRVGGELFF

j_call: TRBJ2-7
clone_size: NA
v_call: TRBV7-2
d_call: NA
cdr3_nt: TGTGCCAGCAGCTCCTTGACAGTTTCCGAGCAGTACTTC
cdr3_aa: CASSSLTVSEQYF

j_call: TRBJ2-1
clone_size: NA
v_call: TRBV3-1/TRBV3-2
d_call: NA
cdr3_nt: TGTGCCAGCAGCCGGGGCAGCTCCTACAATGAGCAGTTCTTC
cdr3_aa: CASSRGSSYNEQFF